Below are 20 T cell receptor beta chains sequenced from a single sample in a study of blood T cell repertoires in COVID-19. Libraries were prepared by immunoSEQ multiplex PCR; TCRdb keeps only in-frame clonotypes and omits some of them. The repertoire consists of about 360,000 clones, with roughly four fifths occurring once and the leading ten covering more than 1%. The sequenced sample was peripheral blood. Receptor source: a human donor with acute or convalescent COVID-19. The donor label of this sample is uncertain.

The chain has TRBV19 and TRBJ2-6; tentative D call: TRBD1 (5 bases). The CDR3 is made up of 15 amino acids. Germline V gene data show CDR1 as LNHDA and CDR2 as SQIVND (reference sequence). V was cut by 6 bases and J by 0 bases, with 9 bases left in between. CDR3 sequence: CASSKQVSGANVLTF. In DNA form, the CDR3 reads TGTGCCAGTAGCAAACAGGTCTCTGGGGCCAACGTCCTGACTTTC.

The genes are TRBV6-2 or TRBV6-3 and TRBJ1-2; D is unclear. With 5 bases removed from V and 8 bases from J, the gap between germline ends came to 15 bases. Germline-derived CDR1 and CDR2 are MNHEY and SVGEGT. CDR3 length equals 13 residues. CDR3 region: CASSVTPLGGYTF. Written as DNA, the CDR3 is TGTGCCAGCAGTGTGACCCCCCTCGGGGGCTACACCTTC.

The chain recombines TRBV6-5 with TRBJ1-1, with no clear D. V lost 6 bases, J lost 1 base, and 12 bases lay in between. The CDR3 is made up of 14 amino acids. Germline V CDR1 and CDR2: MNHEY, SVGAGI. CDR3 protein: CASSTIIRNTEAFF. DNA of the CDR3: TGTGCCAGCAGCACCATCATCAGGAACACTGAAGCTTTCTTT.

The chain has TRBV28 and TRBJ2-7, with a tentative D call TRBD2 (5 bases). Trimming left V 4 bases short and J 3 bases short, with 31 bases between. CDR1 is MDHEN and CDR2 is SYDVKM in the germline V gene. This CDR3 comprises 20 residues. The CDR3 sequence: CASSSPSAFNSDVALYEQYF. CDR3 nucleotide sequence: TGTGCCAGCAGTTCCCCCTCCGCTTTCAACTCGGACGTAGCGCTCTACGAGCAGTACTTC.

The chain couples TRBV18 to TRBJ1-6; D is perhaps TRBD1 (6 bases). The CDR3 runs to 15 residues. Germline CDR1 reads KGHSH; CDR2 reads LQKENI. V was shortened by 3 bases and J by 7 bases, with 13 bases between the two germline ends. CDR3 region: CASSPAEQGNSPLHF. In DNA form, the CDR3 reads TGTGCCAGCTCACCGGCAGAACAGGGCAATTCACCCCTCCACTTT.

The chain employs TRBV6-6 and TRBJ2-1; 7 nucleotides line up with TRBD1. J was trimmed by 7 bases and V by 6 bases; bases with no gene match: 3. The CDR3 is made up of 12 amino acids. CDR1 MNHNY and CDR2 SVGAGI come from the germline V gene (reference sequence). The CDR3 here is CASSGTENEQFF. Here the CDR3 DNA reads TGTGCCAGCAGCGGGACAGAAAATGAGCAGTTCTTC.

This sequence joins TRBV18 and TRBJ1-1; 7 nucleotides match TRBD1. Per the germline V gene, CDR1 is KGHSH and CDR2 is LQKENI. The CDR3 has 17 residues. V lost 1 base and J lost 3; bases outside the gene matches: 11. The CDR3 DNA is TGTGCCAGCTCACCACGAAGACAGGGAAAAGCCGACACTGAAGCTTTCTTT. This translates into CASSPRRQGKADTEAFF.

This clone was observed a few times. This chain connects TRBV29-1 to TRBJ2-7; D gene uncertain. Trimming removed 4 bases at V and 3 bases at J, with 16 bases between. CDR1 and CDR2 (germline): SQVTM, ANQGSEA. CDR3 length: 14 residues. CDR3 sequence reads: CSVGGSSSGYEQYF. DNA for the CDR3: TGCAGCGTTGGTGGGTCCAGCTCAGGCTACGAGCAGTACTTC.

This rearrangement joins TRBV28 to TRBJ2-7, with 10 bases fitting TRBD2. The J segment lost 4 bases and the V segment lost 3 bases, leaving 12 bases of the junction unmatched. Germline V lookup: CDR1 MDHEN, CDR2 SYDVKM. This CDR3 contains 17 residues. The CDR3 DNA reads TGTGCCAGCAGTTTTTCCAGGACTAGCGGAGAGGATTACGAGCAGTACTTC. This sequence encodes CASSFSRTSGEDYEQYF.

This clone occurred once. This chain links TRBV23-1 with TRBJ2-7, with D perhaps matching TRBD1 (5 bases). TRBV23-1 is labeled an ORF, and its function is uncertain. The germline V and J ends were trimmed by 3 bases and 2 bases, with 26 bases remaining between them. The CDR3 totals 19 residues. CDR3 protein: CASSHWTTRWVDSTYEQYF. CDR3 coding DNA: TGCGCCAGCAGTCATTGGACCACTCGCTGGGTCGACAGTACCTACGAGCAGTACTTC.

The chain recombines TRBV19 with TRBJ1-1, with D unclear. The V gene's germline CDR1 is LNHDA and CDR2 SQIVND (reference sequence). V was trimmed by 3 bases and J by 7 bases, leaving 12 bases between them. The CDR3 extends over 13 amino acids. CDR3 DNA: TGTGCCAGTAGTATTGGCGTTGGGAGTGAAGCTTTCTTT. Encoded protein: CASSIGVGSEAFF.

V is TRBV6-1 and J is TRBJ1-1; D gene ambiguous. The CDR3 covers 17 residues. V was pared by 2 bases and J by 1 base, with 17 bases between. Per germline, CDR1 MNHNS and CDR2 SASEGT. CDR3 amino acids: CASSERRTARANTEAFF. CDR3 DNA: TGTGCCAGCAGTGAACGGAGGACGGCCCGAGCGAACACTGAAGCTTTCTTT.

This chain uses TRBV3-1 (or the pseudogene TRBV3-2) with TRBJ2-1; D may be TRBD2 (5 bases). CDR1 and CDR2 from the germline V gene are LGHDT and YNNKEL (reference sequence). V was cut by 0 bases and J by 7 bases, with 16 bases left in between. CDR3 length: 16 residues. This CDR3 is CASSQDRVAPRNEQFF. The CDR3 DNA follows: TGTGCCAGCAGCCAAGATAGGGTAGCGCCGAGGAATGAGCAGTTCTTC.

CDR3 residues: CASSLMGQGSSGNTIYF. The CDR3 DNA sequence: TGTGCCAGCAGCTTGATGGGACAGGGGAGCTCTGGAAACACCATATATTTT. The chain carries TRBV5-4 and TRBJ1-3, with TRBD1 identical over 10 bases. Germline lookup yields CDR1 SGHNT and CDR2 YYREEE (reference sequence). Trimming at V came to 1 base and at J to 0 bases, leaving 4 bases not matched to a gene. The CDR3 has 17 amino acids. The whole variable domain, filled in from reference TRBV5-4 and TRBJ1-3, reads ETGVTQSPTHLIKTRGQQVTLRCSSQSGHNTVSWYQQALGQGPQFIFQYYREEENGRGNFPPRFSGLQFPNYSSELNVNALELDDSALYLCASSLMGQGSSGNTIYFGEGSWLTVV.

This chain uses TRBV7-2 with TRBJ1-1; D might be TRBD1 (5 bases). Looked up from germline, CDR1 is SGHTA and CDR2 is FQGNSA. This CDR3 spans 13 amino acids. With 5 bases removed from V and 1 base from J, the gap between germline ends came to 8 bases. CDR3 region: CASSRRENTEAFF. The DNA of the CDR3 is TGTGCCAGCAGCCGCAGGGAGAACACTGAAGCTTTCTTT.

This chain uses TRBV5-1 with TRBJ1-5; weak D call: TRBD1 (6 bases). Trimming cost V 0 bases and J 3 bases, with 10 bases left between them. The CDR3 contains 15 residues. The germline CDR1 and CDR2 sequences are SGHRS and YFSETQ. The CDR3 here is CASSLGTGFNQPQHF. CDR3 nucleotides: TGCGCCAGCAGCTTGGGCACAGGGTTCAATCAGCCCCAGCATTTT.

This clone came up once. This rearrangement joins TRBV27 to TRBJ1-1; TRBD1 matches at 7 bases. Germline V gene sequence: CDR1 MNHEY, CDR2 SMNVEV (reference sequence). The CDR3 runs 14 residues. J lost 1 base, V lost 6 bases, and 5 bases had no gene match. The CDR3 DNA sequence: TGTGCCAGCAGGCCCGGGGACAGGAACACTGAAGCTTTCTTT. Protein sequence: CASRPGDRNTEAFF.

The CDR3 DNA sequence: TGTGCCAGCAGCCTCGAGGAATCTGGAAACACCATATATTTT. Amino acids: CASSLEESGNTIYF. This chain connects TRBV2 to TRBJ1-3; the D is unclear. The CDR3 is 14 residues long. In germline, CDR1 is SNHLY, CDR2 FYNNEI. Trimming removed 6 bases at V and 1 base at J, with 10 bases between. The whole variable domain, filled in from reference TRBV2 and TRBJ1-3, reads EPEVTQTPSHQVTQMGQEVILRCVPISNHLYFYWYRQILGQKVEFLVSFYNNEISEKSEIFDDQFSVERPDGSNFTLKIRSTKLEDSAMYFCASSLEESGNTIYFGEGSWLTVV.

V is TRBV27 and J is TRBJ1-3; a weak D match, TRBD1 (6 bases). The CDR3 totals 13 residues. V was cut by 6 bases and J by 7 bases, with 13 bases left in between. Germline CDR1 MNHEY, CDR2 SMNVEV (reference sequence). CDR3 loop: CASRRTASNTIYF. As DNA, the CDR3 is TGTGCCAGCAGAAGGACAGCCAGTAACACCATATATTTT.

The rearrangement uses TRBV5-8 and TRBJ1-5, with 9 bases matching TRBD1. The CDR3 is made up of 16 amino acids. Trimming at V came to 4 bases and at J to 3 bases, leaving 8 bases not matched to a gene. The germline V gene encodes CDR1 SGHTS and CDR2 YDEGEE. The CDR3 region has the DNA TGTGCCAGCAGCATCGGGACAGGGAGCCCCAATCAGCCCCAGCATTTT. Its protein product is CASSIGTGSPNQPQHF. Drawing the rest from reference TRBV5-8 and TRBJ1-5, the complete variable domain is EAGVTQSPTHLIKTRGQQATLRCSPISGHTSVYWYQQALGLGLQFLLWYDEGEERNRGNFPPRFSGRQFPNYSSELNVNALELEDSALYLCASSIGTGSPNQPQHFGDGTRLSIL.